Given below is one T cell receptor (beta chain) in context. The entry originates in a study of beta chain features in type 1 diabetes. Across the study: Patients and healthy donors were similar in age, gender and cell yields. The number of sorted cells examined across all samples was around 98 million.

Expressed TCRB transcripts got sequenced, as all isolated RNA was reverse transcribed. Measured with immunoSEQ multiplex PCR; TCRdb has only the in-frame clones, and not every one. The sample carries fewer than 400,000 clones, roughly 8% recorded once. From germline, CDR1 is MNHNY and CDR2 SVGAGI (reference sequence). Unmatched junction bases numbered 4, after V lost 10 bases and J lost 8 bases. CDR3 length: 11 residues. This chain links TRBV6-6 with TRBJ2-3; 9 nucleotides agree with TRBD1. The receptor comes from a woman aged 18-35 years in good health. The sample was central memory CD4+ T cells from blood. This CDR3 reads CATETGGTQYF. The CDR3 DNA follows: TGTGCCACGGAGACAGGGGGTACGCAGTATTTT.